These T cell receptor beta chains were read from a single sample in a study of blood T cell repertoires in COVID-19. TCRdb's table, derived via immunoSEQ multiplex PCR, lists solely in-frame clones and lacks some. The table includes 150,000 to 200,000 clones, approximately 80% detected once. The sequencing sample was made of PBMCs or T cells enriched from blood (not recorded which). The receptors derive from a woman in her forties or fifties who had recovered from COVID-19. CDR3s include the opening cysteine and the closing phenylalanine or tryptophan. The order of the fields is J gene, V gene, clone size, CDR3 protein. Clone sizes are given selectively: once, few, many, or a class where the clone is expanded.

TRBJ2-1 | TRBV10-3 | - | CAISDGTSGRGNEQFF
TRBJ2-7 | TRBV7-2 | - | CASSLGPRSYEQYF
TRBJ1-4 | TRBV24-1 | - | CATSESTGTNEKLFF
TRBJ2-6 | TRBV19 | - | CASSTPPGRTSSGANVLTF
TRBJ1-5 | TRBV7-2 | - | CASSPRTTQPQHF
TRBJ2-1 | TRBV10-1 | - | CASSPSGISLGNEQFF
TRBJ1-2 | TRBV5-1 | - | CASRRDRGTLGYTF
TRBJ1-4 | TRBV29-1 | - | CSVGQGLNSEKLFF
TRBJ1-2 | TRBV2 | - | CASGPGFYGYTF
TRBJ2-5 | TRBV7-7 | - | CASSPGLAGSGETQYF
TRBJ2-1 | TRBV19 | - | CASSIGLANYNEQFF
TRBJ1-1 | TRBV7-8 | - | CASSFGGGNTEAFF
TRBJ2-3 | TRBV15 | - | CATSRAGVDTQYF
TRBJ2-7 | TRBV2 | - | CASTIPGGGSYEQYF
TRBJ1-5 | TRBV27 | - | CASSSLGAQPQHF
TRBJ2-4 | TRBV2 | - | CASTGTSGRPLF
TRBJ1-5 | TRBV12-3/TRBV12-4 | few | CASSLSGNQPQHF
TRBJ2-1 | TRBV6-1 | once | CASTDYPRTGRGPNEQFF
TRBJ2-1 | TRBV10-3 | - | CAISGTGNEQFF
TRBJ1-5 | TRBV18 | - | CASSLTQGRNQPQHF
TRBJ1-2 | TRBV7-9 | - | CASSLEAGVRATYGYTF
TRBJ2-1 | TRBV4-1 | - | CASSQGPLAGYWNEQFF
TRBJ2-7 | TRBV13 | - | CASSLVRGSYEQYF
TRBJ2-7 | TRBV7-3 | - | CASSLLKGGEQYF
TRBJ1-1 | TRBV19 | many | CASGQGGTEAFF
TRBJ2-7 | TRBV9 | - | CASSPQTVPTYEQYF
TRBJ2-1 | TRBV7-8 | once | CASSWGLAGLVGTYNEQFF
TRBJ2-3 | TRBV5-4 | - | CASSLLSEEDTQYF
TRBJ2-5 | TRBV3-1/TRBV3-2 | - | CASSQDSGRETQYF
TRBJ2-3 | TRBV12-5 | once | CASATGGFTDTQYF
TRBJ2-7 | TRBV7-2 | - | CASSSNNRDNEQYF
TRBJ2-5 | TRBV4-1 | - | CASSLGQSEETQYF